A selection of T cell receptor beta chains follows, all from one sample in a study of shared clonotypes between healthy human individuals. Clones were read by immunoSEQ multiplex PCR, and TCRdb kept only the in-frame ones, dropping some. The repertoire holds roughly 2,300,000 clones, with about 90% as singletons. Material: naive CD4+ T cells from PBMCs. The receptors come from a man aged 18 to 35 in good health. Some clones in this sample may be carry-over from other donors' samples. Each CDR3 is given with its conserved first and last residue. D genes are given only for firm matches. Not every row has a clone size; where given, it reads once, few, many or a size class.

clone_size,cdr3_length,d_call,j_call,v_call,cdr3_nt,cdr3_aa
-,15,TRBD2,TRBJ2-5,TRBV6-5,TGTGCCAGCAGCAGGACTAGCGGGAGACGGGAGACCCAGTACTTC,CASSRTSGRRETQYF
-,16,-,TRBJ2-1,TRBV7-6,TGTGCCAGCAGCGCGACCGGCGGAGCCGTATACAATGAGCAGTTCTTC,CASSATGGAVYNEQFF
-,13,TRBD1,TRBJ2-4,TRBV7-9,TGTGCCAGCAGGACAGGGACAGGGAACATTCAGTACTTC,CASRTGTGNIQYF
-,14,-,TRBJ1-6,TRBV27,TGTGCCGGAAGCCCCTCAGGGGTCAATTCACCCCTCCACTTT,CAGSPSGVNSPLHF
once,14,TRBD1,TRBJ2-7,TRBV6-1,TGTGCCAGCAGGGACAGGGGGGTCTCCTACGAGCAGTACTTC,CASRDRGVSYEQYF
-,17,TRBD1,TRBJ2-2,TRBV28,TGTGCCAGCAGTTTTGCGTTGTGGACAGGGTCCCCCGGGGAGCTGTTTTTT,CASSFALWTGSPGELFF
-,14,-,TRBJ1-3,TRBV6-6,TGTGCCAGCAGATTACAGGTCTCTGGAAACACCATATATTTT,CASRLQVSGNTIYF
-,15,-,TRBJ2-5,TRBV15,TGTGCCACCAGCAGAGATCGTGGGCCGCAAGAGACCCAGTACTTC,CATSRDRGPQETQYF
-,20,-,TRBJ1-1,TRBV19,TGTGCCAGTAGTATTGACGTTAGGTGGACCGGGAGGGGTAGGAACACTGAAGCTTTCTTT,CASSIDVRWTGRGRNTEAFF
-,18,-,TRBJ1-3,TRBV28,TGTGCCAGCAGTCAGAGAGCCTTCCGGGGCCGTTCGGGAAACACCATATATTTT,CASSQRAFRGRSGNTIYF
-,17,-,TRBJ2-7,TRBV21-1,TGTGCCAGCAGCAAAGCAGGCGACAGAGTCAGTCCCTACGAGCAGTACTTC,CASSKAGDRVSPYEQYF
-,16,-,TRBJ2-2,TRBV11-2,TGTGCCAGCAAGGGGCGGAGCCTTTCGAACACCGGGGAGCTGTTTTTT,CASKGRSLSNTGELFF
-,15,TRBD2,TRBJ2-3,TRBV29-1,TGCAGCGTTACTGGACTAGCGGGAGCGATAGATACGCAGTATTTT,CSVTGLAGAIDTQYF
-,16,-,TRBJ2-2,TRBV2,TGTGCCAGCAGTGATAGGGGGGGTGAGATCACCGGGGAGCTGTTTTTT,CASSDRGGEITGELFF
-,14,TRBD1,TRBJ1-5,TRBV2,TGTGCCAGCAAGGGACAGGTGAGCAATCAGCCCCAGCATTTT,CASKGQVSNQPQHF
-,13,TRBD1,TRBJ2-7,TRBV27,TGTGCCAGCAAAGGGACAGGGAGGTACGAGCAGTACTTC,CASKGTGRYEQYF
once,14,-,TRBJ2-7,TRBV5-1,TGCGCCAGCAGAACCGGGACACTCTCCTACGAGCAGTACTTC,CASRTGTLSYEQYF
-,17,TRBD2,TRBJ2-1,TRBV5-1,TGCGCCAGCAGCTGGGGACTAGCGGGAGGGTCCTACAATGAGCAGTTCTTC,CASSWGLAGGSYNEQFF
-,13,-,TRBJ1-1,TRBV28,TGTGCCAGCAGTTTGCTCGGGGACACTGAAGCTTTCTTT,CASSLLGDTEAFF
once,19,TRBD2,TRBJ2-1,TRBV11-3,TGTGCCAGCAGCTCCCGGACTAGCGGGACGACTAGCTCCTACAATGAGCAGTTCTTC,CASSSRTSGTTSSYNEQFF